This note documents a single T cell receptor beta chain sequence. Its antigen is not identified. V was trimmed by 1 base and J by 8 bases, leaving 5 bases between them. The germline V gene has CDR1 SEHNR and CDR2 FQNEAQ (reference sequence). This CDR3 contains 12 residues. The PCR had 60 Vbeta and 13 Jbeta primers. Using immunoSEQ multiplex PCR, the repertoire was profiled, and TCRdb retains in-frame clones only, with some absent. The sample carries more than 100,000 clones, around 66% recorded once. The data derive from a study of cytomegalovirus exposure and HLA in healthy donors. Study summary: Falling in the Caucasian-associated ancestry cluster were approximately 86% of 350 to 400 genotyped donors.

Overall study results and limits: Overall, roughly 150 TCR beta chains were annotated as cytomegalovirus-associated. The CMV antigen specificity of a few CMV-associated chains was confirmed through in vitro analysis. Some segments of the V type, notably TRBV6-2 and TRBV6-3, were excluded as indistinguishable.

Sequencing was performed on PBMCs. This TCR derives from a woman aged 35 to 49 in good health and CMV-seropositive. The chain employs TRBV7-9 and TRBJ1-4, with D hard to call. CDR3 bases: TGTGCCAGCAGCTTAGGAGGCGAAAAACTGTTTTTT. It codes for CASSLGGEKLFF.